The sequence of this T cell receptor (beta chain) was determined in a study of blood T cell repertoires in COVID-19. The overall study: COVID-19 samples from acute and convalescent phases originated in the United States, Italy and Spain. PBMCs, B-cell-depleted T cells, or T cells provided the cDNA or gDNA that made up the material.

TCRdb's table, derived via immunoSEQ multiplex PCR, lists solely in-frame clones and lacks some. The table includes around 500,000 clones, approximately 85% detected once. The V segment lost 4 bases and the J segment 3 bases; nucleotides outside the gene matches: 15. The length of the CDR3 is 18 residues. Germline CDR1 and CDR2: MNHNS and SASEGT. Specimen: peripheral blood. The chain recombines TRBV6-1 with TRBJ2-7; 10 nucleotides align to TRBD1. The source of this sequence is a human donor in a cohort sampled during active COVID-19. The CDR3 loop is CASSADRGRPEGNYEQYF. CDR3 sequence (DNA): TGTGCCAGCAGTGCCGACAGGGGGCGCCCTGAGGGTAACTACGAGCAGTACTTC.